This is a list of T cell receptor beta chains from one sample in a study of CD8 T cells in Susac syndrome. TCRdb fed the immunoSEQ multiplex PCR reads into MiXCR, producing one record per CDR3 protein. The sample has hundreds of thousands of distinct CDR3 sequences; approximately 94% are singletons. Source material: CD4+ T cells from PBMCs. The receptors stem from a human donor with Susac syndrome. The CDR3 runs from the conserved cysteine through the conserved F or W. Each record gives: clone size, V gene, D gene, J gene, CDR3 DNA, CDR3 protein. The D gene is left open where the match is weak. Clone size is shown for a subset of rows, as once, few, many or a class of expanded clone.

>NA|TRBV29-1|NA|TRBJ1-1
TGCAGCGTGGAAAGGGGGGTGGGTGAAGCTTTCTTT
CSVERGVGEAFF
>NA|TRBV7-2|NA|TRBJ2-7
TGTGCCAGCAGCCCTAACCCTGACAACGCCTACGAGCAGTACTTC
CASSPNPDNAYEQYF
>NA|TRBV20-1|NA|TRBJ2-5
TGCAGTGCGAGGTCGGAAGAGACCCAGTACTTC
CSARSEETQYF
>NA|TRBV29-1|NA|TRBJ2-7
TGCAGCGTTTTTGGCAGCCCCTACGAGCAGTACTTC
CSVFGSPYEQYF
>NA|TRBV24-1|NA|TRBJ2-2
TGTGCCACCAGTGTAGACGGCCCCACCGGGGAGCTGTTTTTT
CATSVDGPTGELFF
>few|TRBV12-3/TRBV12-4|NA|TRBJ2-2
TGTGCCAGCAGTTTGGTAGGGGGGAACACCGGGGAGCTGTTTTTT
CASSLVGGNTGELFF
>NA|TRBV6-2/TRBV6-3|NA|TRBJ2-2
TGTGCCAGCAGTTACGAAAGGGTCGACACCGGGGAGCTGTTTTTT
CASSYERVDTGELFF
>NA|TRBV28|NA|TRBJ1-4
TGTGCCAGCGCCGGGGGAGATGGGGAAAAACTGTTTTTT
CASAGGDGEKLFF
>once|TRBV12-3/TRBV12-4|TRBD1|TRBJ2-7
TGTGCCAGCAAGCAAGCAAGCACAGGGGGGTCCGAGCAGTACTTC
CASKQASTGGSEQYF
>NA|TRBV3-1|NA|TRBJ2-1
TGTGCCAGCAGCCAAGAATCCTATTACTACAATGAGCAGTTCTTC
CASSQESYYYNEQFF
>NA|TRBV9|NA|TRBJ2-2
TGTGCCAGCAGGCCGGGGGAAGGACGTTCCACGAACACCGGGGAGCTGTTTTTT
CASRPGEGRSTNTGELFF
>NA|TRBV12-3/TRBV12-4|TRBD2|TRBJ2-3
TGTGCCAGCAGTCCGCGAACTAGCGGAACTAGCACAGATACGCAGTATTTT
CASSPRTSGTSTDTQYF
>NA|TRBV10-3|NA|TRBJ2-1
TGTGCCATCACTCAGGCCGGCGGTGAGCAGTTCTTC
CAITQAGGEQFF
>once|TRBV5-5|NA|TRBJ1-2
TGTGCCAGCAGCTTGGGGAGGGGTTCCTATGGCTACACCTTC
CASSLGRGSYGYTF
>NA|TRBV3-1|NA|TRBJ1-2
TGTGCCAGCAGCCCCACAGGGAGTTGGGGCTACACCTTC
CASSPTGSWGYTF
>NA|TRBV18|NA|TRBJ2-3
TGTGCCAGCTCACCACTCAGGGCTTCCACAGATACGCAGTATTTT
CASSPLRASTDTQYF
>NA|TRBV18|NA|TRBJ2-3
TGTGCCAGCTCACCACAGCCGGGTGTCGCCACAGATACGCAGTATTTT
CASSPQPGVATDTQYF
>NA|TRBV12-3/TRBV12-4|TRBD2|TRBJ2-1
TGTGCCAGCACCCTAGCGGGGATGCTAAATGAGCAGTTCTTC
CASTLAGMLNEQFF
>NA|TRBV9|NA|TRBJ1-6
TGTGCCAGCAGCGCCGAAGTCACCCCCTATAATTCACCCCTCCACTTT
CASSAEVTPYNSPLHF
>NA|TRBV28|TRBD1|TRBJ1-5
TGTGCCAGCAGTTCCCCACAGGGGGACAATCAGCCCCAGCATTTT
CASSSPQGDNQPQHF
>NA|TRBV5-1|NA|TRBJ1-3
TGCGCCAGCAGCAAACAACAGGGAACTGGAAACACCATATATTTT
CASSKQQGTGNTIYF
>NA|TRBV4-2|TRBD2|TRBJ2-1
TGTGCCAGCAGCCGGCTAGCGGGGGAGGCGGGTGAGCAGTTCTTC
CASSRLAGEAGEQFF
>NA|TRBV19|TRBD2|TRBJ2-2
TGTGCCAGTAGACTAGCGGGGGGCCCCTACGCGAACACCGGGGAGCTGTTTTTT
CASRLAGGPYANTGELFF
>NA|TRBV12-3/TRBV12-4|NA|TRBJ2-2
TGTGCCAGCAGCCACGCGGCAGGGGCGCGCCCCGGGGAGCTGTTTTTT
CASSHAAGARPGELFF
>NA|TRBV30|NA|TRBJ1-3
TGTGCCTGGAGTGTACTGGGATGGACCCTCGACTCTGGAAACACCATATATTTT
CAWSVLGWTLDSGNTIYF
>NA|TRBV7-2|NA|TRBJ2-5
TGTGCCAGCAGCTCCCCGAAAGAGACCCAGTACTTC
CASSSPKETQYF
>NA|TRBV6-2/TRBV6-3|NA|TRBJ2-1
TGTGCCAGCAGTTCGGGGGCCCCCTACAATGAGCAGTTCTTC
CASSSGAPYNEQFF
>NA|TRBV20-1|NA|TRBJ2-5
TGCAGTGCTAGCGGGGGAGGGGGCCAAGAGACCCAGTACTTC
CSASGGGGQETQYF
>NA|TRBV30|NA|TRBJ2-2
TGTGCCTGGCCGGGACACGAGAACACCGGGGAGCTGTTTTTT
CAWPGHENTGELFF
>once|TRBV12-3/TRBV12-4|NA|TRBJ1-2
TGTGCCAGCAACTTAGGAGGGAACGACTATGGCTACACCTTC
CASNLGGNDYGYTF
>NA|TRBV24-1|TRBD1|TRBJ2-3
TGTGCCACCAGTGACCCGGGACAGCCTAGCACAGATACGCAGTATTTT
CATSDPGQPSTDTQYF
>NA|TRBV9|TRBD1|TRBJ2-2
TGTGCCAGCAGCGTAGAGGGACAGCTCACCGGGGAGCTGTTTTTT
CASSVEGQLTGELFF
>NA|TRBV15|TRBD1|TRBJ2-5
TGTGCCACCAGCGCACAGGGGAGAGAGACCCAGTACTTC
CATSAQGRETQYF
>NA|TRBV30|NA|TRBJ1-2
TGTGCCTGGAGTTTACCAGACAGGAGCAAGGGCTACACCTTC
CAWSLPDRSKGYTF